This T cell receptor (beta chain) was captured in a study of PD-L1 blockade in urothelial cancer. About the study: About 90% of the roughly 30 patients were men whose urothelial cancer was bladder-origin. A median blood sample held about 140,000 T cells and roughly 79,000 unique TCRs.

Study-wide findings and caveats: Tumor-associated clones in blood expanded more at 3 weeks in durable-benefit patients.

CDR1 and CDR2 (germline): MNHNS, SASEGT. V was cut by 5 bases and J by 0 bases, with 8 bases left in between. The CDR3 has 14 amino acids. Patients each gave 1 to 8 samples, pretreatment and on-treatment. Repertoires were generated with immunoSEQ multiplex PCR, while TCRdb's copy carries only in-frame clones and drops some. The data contain about 91,000 clones, 90% of them singletons. Turning to this clone: The target antigen is unknown.

This TCR was sampled from a man in his 60s with urothelial cancer. V and J are TRBV6-1 and TRBJ1-5; D is undetermined. Sequences were derived from PBMCs, sampled around atezolizumab (anti-PD-L1) treatment. The CDR3 DNA reads as TGTGCCAGCAGTAGAGCCGATAGCAATCAGCCCCAGCATTTT. It encodes CASSRADSNQPQHF.